The 10 T cell receptor beta chains in this list originate from one sample, sequenced in a study of T cell clonotyping in hematopoietic cell transplantation. Sequencing was performed with immunoSEQ multiplex PCR; in TCRdb, only in-frame clones are kept and a portion is missing. The sample holds approximately 13,000 clones, about 80% seen once. Source: PBMCs, taken 100 days after allogeneic stem cell transplant. These receptors were collected from a female patient between 40 and 55 years old who had an allogeneic stem cell transplant from a related donor, so T cells may come from the graft donor. Some clones in this sample may be carry-over from other donors' samples.

For the CDR3, the DNA is TGTGCCAGCAGCAGACGGACAGCCTTATCCCGGCACACTGAAGCTTTCTTT. Residues: CASSRRTALSRHTEAFF. The V and J genes are TRBV9 and TRBJ1-1, with D perhaps matching TRBD1 (6 bases). Trimming cost V 4 bases and J 3 bases, with 22 bases left between them. In germline, CDR1 is SGDLS, CDR2 YYNGEE. The CDR3 is made up of 17 amino acids.

This sequence joins TRBV7-9 and TRBJ1-2, with no clear D. The CDR3 spans 14 residues. Germline CDR1 is SEHNR and CDR2 is FQNEAQ (reference sequence). V dropped 4 bases and J dropped 5 bases, with 14 bases sitting between them. The CDR3 spells CASSSERSVYGYTF. CDR3 nucleotides: TGTGCCAGCAGCTCGGAACGCTCTGTGTATGGCTACACCTTC.

This clone was seen a single time. J is TRBJ1-2 and V is TRBV6-5; TRBD1 is a possible D gene (5 bases). Deletions cut 5 bases from V and 2 bases from J, with 15 bases between. This CDR3 comprises 15 residues. Germline loops: CDR1 MNHEY, CDR2 SVGAGI. DNA of the CDR3: TGTGCCAGCAGTCCCTGGCCGGGACCGAACTATGGCTACACCTTC. It translates to CASSPWPGPNYGYTF.

This chain joins TRBV19 and TRBJ2-1; unclear D gene. Germline assignment: CDR1 LNHDA and CDR2 SQIVND (reference sequence). V gave up 5 bases and J gave up 1 base, with 9 bases separating them. The CDR3 has 14 amino acids. The CDR3 sequence is CASSLGRSYNEQFF. In DNA form, the CDR3 reads TGTGCCAGTAGTTTGGGCCGGTCCTACAATGAGCAGTTCTTC.

The chain carries TRBV19 and TRBJ2-7, with 8 bases identical to TRBD2. CDR1 and CDR2 from the germline V gene are LNHDA and SQIVND (reference sequence). The CDR3 is 14 amino acids. V lost 9 bases to trimming and J lost 0 bases; unmatched junction nucleotides: 7. The CDR3 spells CASPRGGVSYEQYF. DNA of the CDR3: TGTGCCAGCCCTCGGGGGGGGGTCTCCTACGAGCAGTACTTC. The whole variable domain, filled in from reference TRBV19 and TRBJ2-7, reads DGGITQSPKYLFRKEGQNVTLSCEQNLNHDAMYWYRQDPGQGLRLIYYSQIVNDFQKGDIAEGYSVSREKKESFPLTVTSAQKNPTAFYLCASPRGGVSYEQYFGPGTRLTVT.

This clone has more than one count but fewer than ten. This sequence joins TRBV12-5 and TRBJ2-7, with D uncertain. This CDR3 has 11 residues. V lost 2 bases and J lost 7, with 6 bases in between. Germline V gene data show CDR1 as LGHNT and CDR2 as FRNRAP. The CDR3 reads CASGLLGEQYF. The CDR3 DNA reads as TGTGCTAGTGGTTTGCTTGGGGAGCAGTACTTC.

The chain employs TRBV4-3 and TRBJ1-1; possible D gene TRBD1, 5 bases. V gave up 3 bases and J gave up 3 bases, with 17 bases separating them. The CDR3 contains 16 residues. Germline V gene sequence: CDR1 LGHNA, CDR2 YSLEER. Written as DNA, the CDR3 is TGCGCCAGCAGCCATTCCGTAGCAGGGACGTACACTGAAGCTTTCTTT. The encoded protein is CASSHSVAGTYTEAFF.

CDR3 residues: CACAEPGELFF. DNA for the CDR3: TGTGCCTGTGCGGAGCCCGGGGAGCTGTTTTTT. The chain carries TRBV30 and TRBJ2-2; D ambiguous. The V gene's germline CDR1 is GTSNPN and CDR2 SVGIG (reference sequence). CDR3 length: 11 residues. The V end lost 6 bases, the J end lost 6 bases, and 8 bases lay between the germline ends.

The chain joins TRBV30 to TRBJ2-6; no firm D call. The CDR3 contains 13 residues. V was cut by 3 bases and J by 3 bases, with 6 bases left in between. CDR1 is GTSNPN, CDR2 SVGIG, per germline (reference sequence). DNA of the CDR3: TGTGCCTGGAGGGGGTATGGGGCCAACGTCCTGACTTTC. It is translated as CAWRGYGANVLTF. Looking up the rest from reference TRBV30 and TRBJ2-6 gives the full variable domain: SQTIHQWPATLVQPVGSPLSLECTVEGTSNPNLYWYRQAAGRGLQLLFYSVGIGQISSEVPQNLSASRPQDRQFILSSKKLLLSDSGFYLCAWRGYGANVLTFGAGSRLTVL.

J is TRBJ2-7 and V is TRBV7-5; TRBD1, the table's D call, lacks a check against the DNA. TRBV7-5 is listed as a pseudogene. This CDR3 spans 15 amino acids. CDR3 bases: TGTGTCAGAAGCTTTCGCAACAGCTTCCCCTACGAGCAGTACTTC. Encoded protein: CVRSFRNSFPYEQYF.